The TCR beta chain under discussion was sequenced for a study of T cells in Graves' hyperthyroidism and ophthalmopathy. Across the whole study: Any treatment followed the collection of peripheral blood at initial diagnosis.

The CDR3 is 16 residues long. Per germline, CDR1 MNHNS and CDR2 SASEGT. V shed 6 bases and J shed 3 bases, with 18 bases lying between them. The hyperthyroidism was newly diagnosed and had lasted under 2 months; the patients were aged 18 to 65. RNA transcripts served as the template for amplifying TCR beta CDR3 regions. The study used the HTBI primer set for a first-round RT-PCR of the TCR CDR3. Each CDR3 protein gets one entry after TCRdb re-called the multiplex PCR reads with MiXCR. The data hold 350,000 to 400,000 distinct CDR3 sequences, with roughly 19% observed a single time. The chain uses TRBV6-1 and TRBJ1-5, with D maybe TRBD1 (6 bases). This TCR was recovered from a woman between 18 and 29 years old with Graves' hyperthyroidism. Specimen: blood. The CDR3: CASRGPRTASNQPQHF. CDR3 in DNA: TGTGCCAGCAGGGGTCCCCGGACAGCCTCCAATCAGCCCCAGCATTTT.